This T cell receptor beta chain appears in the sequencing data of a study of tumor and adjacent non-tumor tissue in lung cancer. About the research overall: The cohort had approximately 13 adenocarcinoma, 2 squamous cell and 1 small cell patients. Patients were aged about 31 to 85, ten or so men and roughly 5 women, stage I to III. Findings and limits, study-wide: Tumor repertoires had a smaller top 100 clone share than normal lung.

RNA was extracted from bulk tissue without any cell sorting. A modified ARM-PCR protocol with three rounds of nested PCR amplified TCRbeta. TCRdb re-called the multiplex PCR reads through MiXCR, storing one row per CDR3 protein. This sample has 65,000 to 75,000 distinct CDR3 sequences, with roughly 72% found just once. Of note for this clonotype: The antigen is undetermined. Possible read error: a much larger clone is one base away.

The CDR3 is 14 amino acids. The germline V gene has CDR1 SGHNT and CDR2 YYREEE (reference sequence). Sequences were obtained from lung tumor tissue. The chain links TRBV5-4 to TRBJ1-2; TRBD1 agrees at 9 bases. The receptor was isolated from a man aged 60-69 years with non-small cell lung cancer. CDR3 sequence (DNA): TGTGCCAGCAGCCCCCCGGGACAGGGCCCTGGCTACATCTTC. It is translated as CASSPPGQGPGYIF.